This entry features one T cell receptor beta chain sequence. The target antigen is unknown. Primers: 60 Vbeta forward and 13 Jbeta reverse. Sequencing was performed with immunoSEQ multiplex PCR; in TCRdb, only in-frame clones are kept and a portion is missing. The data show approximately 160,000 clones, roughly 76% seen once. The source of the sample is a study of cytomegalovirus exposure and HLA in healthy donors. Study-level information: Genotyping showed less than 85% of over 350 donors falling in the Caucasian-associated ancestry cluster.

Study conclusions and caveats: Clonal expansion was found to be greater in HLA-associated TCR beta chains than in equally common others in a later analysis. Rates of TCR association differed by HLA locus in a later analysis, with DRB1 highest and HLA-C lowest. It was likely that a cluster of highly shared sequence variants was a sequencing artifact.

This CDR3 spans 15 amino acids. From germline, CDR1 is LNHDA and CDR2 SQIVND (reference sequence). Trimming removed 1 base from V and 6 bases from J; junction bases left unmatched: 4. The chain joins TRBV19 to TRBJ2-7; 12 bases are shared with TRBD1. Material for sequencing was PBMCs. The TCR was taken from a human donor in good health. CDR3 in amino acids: CASSIAGTGGIEQYF. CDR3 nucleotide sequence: TGTGCCAGTAGTATAGCGGGGACAGGGGGCATCGAGCAGTACTTC.